This T cell receptor (beta chain) is from a study of T cells expressing NK-cell markers. Study-level background: CD3+CD56+NKG2C+, CD3+CD56+NKG2C- and CD3+CD56-NKG2C+ T cells, once sorted, supplied the TCR beta repertoires. Among the eight sequenced donors, seven tested HCMV-seropositive and one tested seronegative. Study conclusions and caveats: Uncertainty persisted over the HCMV specificity of expanded NKG2C+ T cell clones. More than 5 donors had dominant NKG2C+ clonotypes that comprised roughly 1.0-7.5% of their CD8+ T cells.

TCRdb reanalyzed the 5' RACE reads, giving one entry per CDR3 protein sequence and no DNA. The repertoire table contains a few hundred thousand distinct CDR3 sequences. About this clonotype itself: Its antigen is still unknown.

The CDR3 is 13 amino acids. The V gene is TRBV12-3 or TRBV12-4, the J gene TRBJ2-1; TCRdb designates TRBD1, a call that cannot be tested without DNA. The clonotype originates from a man aged 18-75 years in good health. Source material: blood T cells: a sorted CD56 or NKG2C T cell subset, CD4+ or CD8+ T cells, or bulk PBMC T cells (not recorded which). CDR3 in amino acids: CASSLDRDRGQFF.